Described below is a single T cell receptor (beta chain) sequence and its context. This entry is derived from a study of T cells in Graves' hyperthyroidism and ophthalmopathy. Study summary: Peripheral blood was obtained at initial diagnosis, preceding any treatment.

It was RNA transcripts that yielded the amplified TCR beta CDR3 regions. Using the HTBI primer set, a first-round RT-PCR was run on the TCR CDR3. From the multiplex PCR reads, TCRdb called clonotypes with MiXCR, one entry per CDR3 protein. The sample comprises 210,000 or so distinct CDR3 sequences, under 20% of which are singletons, and around 52% rests with the top ten. The CDR3 runs 14 residues. The junction had 9 bases not matched to a gene; V was cut back by 7 bases and J by 2 bases. From germline, CDR1 is DFQATT and CDR2 SNEGSKA (reference sequence). This rearrangement joins TRBV20-1 to TRBJ2-5; 8 bases align to TRBD1. This TCR was sampled from a man over 45 with Graves' hyperthyroidism. Sequencing was done on a sample of blood. CDR3 nucleotides: TGCAGTGTTCAAGGACAGGGTCTACAAGAGACCCAGTACTTC. Translation: CSVQGQGLQETQYF.